The subject of this entry is one T cell receptor beta chain. The sample comes from a study of blood T cell repertoires in COVID-19. The wider study: Some COVID-19 samples were acute and others convalescent; all came from the United States, Italy and Spain. PBMCs, B-cell-depleted T cells, or T cells were the source of the cDNA or gDNA that made up the material.

Authors' processing steps: Reference gene primer amplification gave nucleated cell count estimates. Here immunoSEQ multiplex PCR was the method, and the copy in TCRdb shows in-frame clones only, minus some. V and J calls and clone size are given by that table; D and trimming were obtained from the DNA. The data hold roughly 200,000 clones, with about 87% observed a single time. Per germline, CDR1 SGHVS and CDR2 FQNEAQ. J gave up 8 bases and V 0 bases, and 11 bases lay outside the gene matches. This CDR3 region has 17 residues. The rearrangement uses TRBV7-8 and TRBJ2-1, with 9 bases that match TRBD2. The material sequenced was peripheral blood. This sequence originates from a man in his 60s with acute or convalescent COVID-19. The CDR3 spells CASSLAPTVAGAYEQFF. CDR3 coding DNA: TGTGCCAGCAGCTTAGCCCCTACTGTAGCGGGGGCGTATGAGCAGTTCTTC.